This T cell receptor (beta chain) was obtained from a study of blood T cell repertoires in COVID-19. Study at large: Sites in the United States, Italy and Spain provided acute and convalescent COVID-19 samples. PBMCs, B-cell-depleted T cells, or T cells were the source of the cDNA or gDNA that made up the material.

Sequenced by immunoSEQ multiplex PCR; TCRdb stores in-frame clones only, minus some. The table records around 310,000 clones, 90% of them present only once. It was during active infection that Seattle patients were enrolled and then longitudinally followed. This CDR3 is built from 13 residues. Germline V gene lookup returns CDR1 SGDLS and CDR2 YYNGEE. V shed 4 bases and J 3 bases; nucleotides not matched to a gene: 3. This sequence was found in a woman aged 40 to 50 with COVID-19, enrolled during active disease. The sequenced sample consisted of peripheral blood. The chain joins TRBV9 to TRBJ1-1; 7 bases align to TRBD1. The CDR3 sequence is CASSPGGYTEAFF. CDR3 nucleotides: TGTGCCAGCAGCCCAGGGGGGTACACTGAAGCTTTCTTT.